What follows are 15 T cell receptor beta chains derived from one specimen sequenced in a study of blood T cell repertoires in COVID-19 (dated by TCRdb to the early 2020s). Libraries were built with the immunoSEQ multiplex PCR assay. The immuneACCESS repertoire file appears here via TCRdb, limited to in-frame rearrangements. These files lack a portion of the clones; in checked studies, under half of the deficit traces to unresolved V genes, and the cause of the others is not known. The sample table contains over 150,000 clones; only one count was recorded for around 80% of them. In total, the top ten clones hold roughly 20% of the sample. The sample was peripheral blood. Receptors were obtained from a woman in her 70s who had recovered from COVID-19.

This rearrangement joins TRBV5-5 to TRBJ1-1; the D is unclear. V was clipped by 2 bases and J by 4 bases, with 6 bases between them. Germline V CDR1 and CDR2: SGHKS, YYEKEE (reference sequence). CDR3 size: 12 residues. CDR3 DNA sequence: TGTGCCAGCAGCTTTTGGAGCACTGAAGCTTTCTTT. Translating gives CASSFWSTEAFF.

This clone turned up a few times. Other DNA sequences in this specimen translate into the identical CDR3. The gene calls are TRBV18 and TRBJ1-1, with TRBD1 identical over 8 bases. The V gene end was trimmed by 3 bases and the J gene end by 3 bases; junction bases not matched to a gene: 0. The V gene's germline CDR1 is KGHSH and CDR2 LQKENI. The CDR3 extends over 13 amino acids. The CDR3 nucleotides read TGTGCCAGCTCACCGGACAGGGACACTGAAGCTTTCTTT. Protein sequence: CASSPDRDTEAFF.

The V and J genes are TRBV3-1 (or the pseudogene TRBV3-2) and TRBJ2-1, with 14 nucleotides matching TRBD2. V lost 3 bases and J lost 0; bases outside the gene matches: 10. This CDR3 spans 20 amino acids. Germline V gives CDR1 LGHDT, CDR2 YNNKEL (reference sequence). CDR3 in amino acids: CASSQTPGLAGAASYNEQFF. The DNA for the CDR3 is TGTGCCAGCAGCCAGACCCCGGGACTAGCGGGGGCCGCCTCCTACAATGAGCAGTTCTTC.

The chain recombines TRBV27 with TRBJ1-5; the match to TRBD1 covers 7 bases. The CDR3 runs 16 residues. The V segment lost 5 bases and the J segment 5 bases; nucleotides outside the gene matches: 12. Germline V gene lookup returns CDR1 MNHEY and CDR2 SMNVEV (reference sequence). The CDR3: CASSTATGPRDQPQHF. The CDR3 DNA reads TGTGCCAGCAGTACCGCGACAGGGCCCCGGGATCAGCCCCAGCATTTT.

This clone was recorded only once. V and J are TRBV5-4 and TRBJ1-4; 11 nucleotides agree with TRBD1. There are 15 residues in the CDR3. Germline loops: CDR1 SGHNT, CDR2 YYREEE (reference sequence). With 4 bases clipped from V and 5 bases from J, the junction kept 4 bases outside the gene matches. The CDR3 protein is CASSPGTGGNEKLFF. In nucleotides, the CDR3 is TGTGCCAGCAGCCCGGGGACAGGGGGGAATGAAAAACTGTTTTTT.

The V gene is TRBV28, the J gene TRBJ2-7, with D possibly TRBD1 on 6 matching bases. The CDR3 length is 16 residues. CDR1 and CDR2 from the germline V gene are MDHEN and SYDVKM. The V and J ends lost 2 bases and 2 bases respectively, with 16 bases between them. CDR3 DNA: TGTGCCAGCAGTTTAGGGGGCGGCGGGCCCGCCTACGAGCAGTACTTC. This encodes CASSLGGGGPAYEQYF.

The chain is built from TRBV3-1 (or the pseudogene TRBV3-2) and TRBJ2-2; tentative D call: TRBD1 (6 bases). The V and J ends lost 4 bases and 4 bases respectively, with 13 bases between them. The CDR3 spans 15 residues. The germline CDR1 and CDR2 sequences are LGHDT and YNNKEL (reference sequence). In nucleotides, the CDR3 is TGTGCCAGCAGCCCGGCACGAGGGGGCACCGGGGAGCTGTTTTTT. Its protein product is CASSPARGGTGELFF.

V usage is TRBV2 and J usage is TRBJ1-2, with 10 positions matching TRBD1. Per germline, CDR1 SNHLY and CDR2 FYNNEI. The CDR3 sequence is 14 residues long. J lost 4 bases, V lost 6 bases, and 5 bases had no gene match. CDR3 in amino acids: CASSADRGAYGYTF. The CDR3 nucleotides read TGTGCCAGCAGCGCGGACAGGGGGGCCTATGGCTACACCTTC.

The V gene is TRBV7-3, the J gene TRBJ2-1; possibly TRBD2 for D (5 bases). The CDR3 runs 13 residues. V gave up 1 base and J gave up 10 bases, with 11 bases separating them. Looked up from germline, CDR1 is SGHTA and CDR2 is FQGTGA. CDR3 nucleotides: TGTGCCAGCAGCTTAATTCTAGCTGGGGAGCAGTTCTTC. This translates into CASSLILAGEQFF.

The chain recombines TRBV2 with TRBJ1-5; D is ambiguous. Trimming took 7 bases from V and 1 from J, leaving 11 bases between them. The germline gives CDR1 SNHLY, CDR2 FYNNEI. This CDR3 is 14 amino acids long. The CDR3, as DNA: TGTGCCAGCATGAGGGAGACCAGCAATCAGCCCCAGCATTTT. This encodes CASMRETSNQPQHF.

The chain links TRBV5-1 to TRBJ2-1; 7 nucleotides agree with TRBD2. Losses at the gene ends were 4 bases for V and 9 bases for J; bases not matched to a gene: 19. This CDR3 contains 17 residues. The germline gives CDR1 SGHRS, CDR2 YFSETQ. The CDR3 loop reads CASSTQWGLAVRGEQFF. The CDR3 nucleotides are TGCGCCAGCAGCACCCAATGGGGTCTAGCGGTCCGTGGTGAGCAGTTCTTC.

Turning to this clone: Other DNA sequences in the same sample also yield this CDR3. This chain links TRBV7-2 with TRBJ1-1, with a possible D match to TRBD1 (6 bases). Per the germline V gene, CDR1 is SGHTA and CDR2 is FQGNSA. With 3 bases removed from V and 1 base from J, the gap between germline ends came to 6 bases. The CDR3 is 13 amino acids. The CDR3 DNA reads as TGTGCCAGCAGCTTGGACAGGAACACTGAAGCTTTCTTT. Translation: CASSLDRNTEAFF.

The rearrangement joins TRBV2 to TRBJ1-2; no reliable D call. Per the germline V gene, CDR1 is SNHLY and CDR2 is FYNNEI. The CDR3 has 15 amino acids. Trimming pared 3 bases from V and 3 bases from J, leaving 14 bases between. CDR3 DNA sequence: TGTGCCAGCAGTGAGTATGGGCGTTCAGACTATGGCTACACCTTC. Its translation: CASSEYGRSDYGYTF.

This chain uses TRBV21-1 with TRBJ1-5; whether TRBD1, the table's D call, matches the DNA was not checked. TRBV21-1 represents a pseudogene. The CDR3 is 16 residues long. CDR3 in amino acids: CASSKRTVGSNQPQHF. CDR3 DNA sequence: TGTGCCAGCAGCAAACGGACAGTCGGGAGCAATCAGCCCCAGCATTTT.

Written as DNA, the CDR3 is TGCGCCAGCAGCCAACGTGACAGCTACTACGAGCAGTACTTC. It yields the protein CASSQRDSYYEQYF. This chain links TRBV4-1 with TRBJ2-7, with a weak D call TRBD1 (5 bases). Between the trimmed V and J ends, which lost 2 bases and 3 bases, there was a span of 11 bases. This CDR3 has 14 amino acids. Looked up from germline, CDR1 is MGHRA and CDR2 is YSYEKL.